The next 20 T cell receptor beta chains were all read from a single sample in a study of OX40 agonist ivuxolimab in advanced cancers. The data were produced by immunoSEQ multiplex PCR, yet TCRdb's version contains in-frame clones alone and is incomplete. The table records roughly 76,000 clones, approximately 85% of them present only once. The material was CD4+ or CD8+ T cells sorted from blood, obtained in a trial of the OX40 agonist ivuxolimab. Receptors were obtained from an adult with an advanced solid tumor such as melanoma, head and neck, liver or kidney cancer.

The CDR3 region is CASSSSGTGGGEQYF. Written as DNA, the CDR3 is TGCGCCAGCAGCTCATCCGGGACAGGGGGCGGCGAGCAGTACTTC. This rearrangement joins TRBV5-1 to TRBJ2-7; 12 positions match TRBD1. The junction had 7 bases not matched to a gene; V was cut back by 3 bases and J by 6 bases. This CDR3 has 15 residues. Germline CDR1 reads SGHRS; CDR2 reads YFSETQ.

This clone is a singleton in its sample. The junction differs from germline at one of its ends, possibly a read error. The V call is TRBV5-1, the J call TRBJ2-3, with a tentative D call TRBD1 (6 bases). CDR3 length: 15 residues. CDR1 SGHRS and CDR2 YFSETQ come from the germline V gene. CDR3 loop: CASCFAGAGTDTQYF. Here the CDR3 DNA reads TGCGCCAGCTGCTTCGCAGGGGCCGGCACAGATACGCAGTATTTT.

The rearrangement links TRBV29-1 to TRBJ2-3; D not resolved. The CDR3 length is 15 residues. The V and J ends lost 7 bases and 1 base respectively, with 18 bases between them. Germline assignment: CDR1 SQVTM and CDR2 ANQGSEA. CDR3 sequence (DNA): TGCAGCGCCCGGGTTCTTCCTGCCGGCACAGATACGCAGTATTTT. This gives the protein CSARVLPAGTDTQYF.

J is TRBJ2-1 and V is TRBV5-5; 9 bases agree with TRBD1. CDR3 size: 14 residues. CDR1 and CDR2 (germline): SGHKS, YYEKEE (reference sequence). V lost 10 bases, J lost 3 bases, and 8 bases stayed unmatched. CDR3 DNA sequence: TGTGCCGTCCGCAGGGACAGGGACTACAATGAGCAGTTCTTC. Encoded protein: CAVRRDRDYNEQFF.

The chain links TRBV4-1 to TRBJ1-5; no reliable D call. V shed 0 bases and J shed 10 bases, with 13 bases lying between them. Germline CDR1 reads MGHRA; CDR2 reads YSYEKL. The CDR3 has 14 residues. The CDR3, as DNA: TGCGCCAGCAGCCAAGATAGGGTACCAGGCCCCCAGCATTTT. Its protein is CASSQDRVPGPQHF.

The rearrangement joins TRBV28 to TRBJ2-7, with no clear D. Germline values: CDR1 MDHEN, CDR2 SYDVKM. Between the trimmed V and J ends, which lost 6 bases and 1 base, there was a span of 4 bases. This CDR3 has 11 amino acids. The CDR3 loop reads CASSASYEQYF. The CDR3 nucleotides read TGTGCCAGCAGCGCTTCCTACGAGCAGTACTTC.

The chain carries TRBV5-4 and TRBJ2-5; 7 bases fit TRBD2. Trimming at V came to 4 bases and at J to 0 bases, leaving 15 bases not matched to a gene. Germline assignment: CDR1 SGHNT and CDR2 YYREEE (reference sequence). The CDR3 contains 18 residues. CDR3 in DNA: TGTGCCAGCAGCCCGGGTGGTAGCGGACTAGAGTACCAAGAGACCCAGTACTTC. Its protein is CASSPGGSGLEYQETQYF. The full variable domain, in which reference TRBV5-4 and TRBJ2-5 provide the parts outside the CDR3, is ETGVTQSPTHLIKTRGQQVTLRCSSQSGHNTVSWYQQALGQGPQFIFQYYREEENGRGNFPPRFSGLQFPNYSSELNVNALELDDSALYLCASSPGGSGLEYQETQYFGPGTRLLVL.

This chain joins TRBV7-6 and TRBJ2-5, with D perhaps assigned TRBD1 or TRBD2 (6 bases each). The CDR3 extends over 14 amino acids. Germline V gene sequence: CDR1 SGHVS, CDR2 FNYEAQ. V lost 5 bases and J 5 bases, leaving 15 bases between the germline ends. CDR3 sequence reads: CASSLTGAGETQYF. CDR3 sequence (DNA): TGTGCCAGCAGCCTAACGGGGGCGGGGGAGACCCAGTACTTC.

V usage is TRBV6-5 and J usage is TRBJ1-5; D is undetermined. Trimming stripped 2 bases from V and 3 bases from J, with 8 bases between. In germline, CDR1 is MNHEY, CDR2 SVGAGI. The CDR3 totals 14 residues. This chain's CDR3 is CASSYGQFNQPQHF. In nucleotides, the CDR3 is TGTGCCAGCAGTTACGGGCAGTTCAATCAGCCCCAGCATTTT.

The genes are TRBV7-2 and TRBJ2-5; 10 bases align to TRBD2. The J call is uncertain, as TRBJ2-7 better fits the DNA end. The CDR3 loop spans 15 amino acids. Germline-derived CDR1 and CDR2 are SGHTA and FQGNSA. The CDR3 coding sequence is TGTGCCAGCAGCCTGGGGACTAGCGCGACCTACGAGCAGTACTTC. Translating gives CASSLGTSATYEQYF.

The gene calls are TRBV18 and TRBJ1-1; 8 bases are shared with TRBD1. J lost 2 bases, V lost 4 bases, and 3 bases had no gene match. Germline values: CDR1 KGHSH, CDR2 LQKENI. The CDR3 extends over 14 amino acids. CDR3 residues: CASSLDRGNTEAFF. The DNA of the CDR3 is TGTGCCAGCTCACTTGACAGGGGCAACACTGAAGCTTTCTTT.

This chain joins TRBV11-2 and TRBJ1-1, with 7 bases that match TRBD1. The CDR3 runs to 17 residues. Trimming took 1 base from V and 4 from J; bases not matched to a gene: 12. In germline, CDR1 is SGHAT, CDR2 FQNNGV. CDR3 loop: CASSLGGGGTAATEAFF. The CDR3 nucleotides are TGTGCCAGCAGCTTAGGGGGAGGGGGCACTGCTGCCACTGAAGCTTTCTTT. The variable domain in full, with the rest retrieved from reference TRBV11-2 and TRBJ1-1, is EAGVAQSPRYKIIEKRQSVAFWCNPISGHATLYWYQQILGQGPKLLIQFQNNGVVDDSQLPKDRFSAERLKGVDSTLKIQPAKLEDSAVYLCASSLGGGGTAATEAFFGQGTRLTVV.

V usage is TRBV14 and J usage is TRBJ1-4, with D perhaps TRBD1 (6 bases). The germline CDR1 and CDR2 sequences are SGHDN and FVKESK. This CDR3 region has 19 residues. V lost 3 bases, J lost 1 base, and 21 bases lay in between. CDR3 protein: CASSHWTASVLGTNEKLFF. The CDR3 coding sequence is TGTGCCAGCAGCCATTGGACAGCTAGCGTTTTAGGAACTAATGAAAAACTGTTTTTT.

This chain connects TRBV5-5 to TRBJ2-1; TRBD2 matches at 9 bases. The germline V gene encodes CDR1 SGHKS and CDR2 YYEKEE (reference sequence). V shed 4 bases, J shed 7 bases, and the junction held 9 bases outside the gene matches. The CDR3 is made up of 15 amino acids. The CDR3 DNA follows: TGTGCCAGCAGCCCCGGGACTAGCTTTATGAATGAGCAGTTCTTC. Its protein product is CASSPGTSFMNEQFF. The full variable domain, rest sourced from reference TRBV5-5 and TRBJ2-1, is DAGVTQSPTHLIKTRGQQVTLRCSPISGHKSVSWYQQVLGQGPQFIFQYYEKEERGRGNFPDRFSARQFPNYSSELNVNALLLGDSALYLCASSPGTSFMNEQFFGPGTRLTVL.

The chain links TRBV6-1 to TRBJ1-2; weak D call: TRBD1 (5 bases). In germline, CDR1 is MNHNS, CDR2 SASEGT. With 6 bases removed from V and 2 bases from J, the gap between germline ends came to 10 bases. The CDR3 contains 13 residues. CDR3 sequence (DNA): TGTGCCAGCAGGCTCAGGGCGAACTATGGCTACACCTTC. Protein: CASRLRANYGYTF.

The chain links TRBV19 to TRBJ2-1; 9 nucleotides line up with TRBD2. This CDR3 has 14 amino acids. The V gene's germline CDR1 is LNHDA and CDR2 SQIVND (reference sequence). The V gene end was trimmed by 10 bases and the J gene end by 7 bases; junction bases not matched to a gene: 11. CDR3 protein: CATGLARWENEQFF. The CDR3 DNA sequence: TGTGCCACAGGACTAGCGCGTTGGGAAAATGAGCAGTTCTTC.

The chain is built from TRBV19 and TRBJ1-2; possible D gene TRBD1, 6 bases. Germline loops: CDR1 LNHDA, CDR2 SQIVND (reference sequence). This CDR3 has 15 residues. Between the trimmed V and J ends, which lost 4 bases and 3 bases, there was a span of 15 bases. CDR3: CASSTSGGADYGYTF. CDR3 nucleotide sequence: TGTGCCAGTAGTACCTCTGGGGGCGCCGACTATGGCTACACCTTC.

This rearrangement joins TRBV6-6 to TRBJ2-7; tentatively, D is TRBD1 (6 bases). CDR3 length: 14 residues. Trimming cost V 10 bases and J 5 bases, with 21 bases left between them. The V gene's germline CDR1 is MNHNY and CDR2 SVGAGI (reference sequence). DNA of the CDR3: TGTGCCACGCAACAAACAGGGACCCTCCACGAGCAGTACTTC. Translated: CATQQTGTLHEQYF.

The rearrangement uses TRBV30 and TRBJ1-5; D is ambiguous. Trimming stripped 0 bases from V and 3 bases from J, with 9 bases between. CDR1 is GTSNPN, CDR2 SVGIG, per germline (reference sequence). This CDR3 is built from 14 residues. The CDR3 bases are TGTGCCTGGAGTGTAGGCACAGCCAATCAGCCCCAGCATTTT. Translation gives CAWSVGTANQPQHF.

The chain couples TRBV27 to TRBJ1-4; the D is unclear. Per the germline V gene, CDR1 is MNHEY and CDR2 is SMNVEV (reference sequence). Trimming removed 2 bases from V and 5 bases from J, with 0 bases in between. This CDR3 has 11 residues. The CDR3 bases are TGTGCCAGCAGTTTAAATGAAAAACTGTTTTTT. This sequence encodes CASSLNEKLFF.